Following are 27 T cell receptor beta chains from one sample sequenced in a study of blood T cells in healthy people across ages. A second PCR of about 7 to 11 cycles used a sample-barcoded 5' primer and a J-beta primer mix. From the 5' RACE reads, TCRdb called clonotypes with MiXCR, one entry per CDR3 protein. The repertoire holds some 710,000 distinct CDR3 sequences, with around half as singletons. Material: blood. The receptor set was obtained from a man aged 80 or over in good health.

This clonotype was recorded a few times. The chain links TRBV25-1 to TRBJ1-2; 7 nucleotides agree with TRBD1. CDR1 and CDR2 (germline): MGHDK, SYGVNS. There are 15 residues in the CDR3. V lost 6 bases to trimming and J lost 7 bases; unmatched junction nucleotides: 14. CDR3 sequence (DNA): TGTGCCAGCAGAGAAGAAACAGGGGACCGGGCTGGCTACACCTTC. Its protein is CASREETGDRAGYTF.

Only a few counts were recorded for this clonotype. The chain carries TRBV6-5 and TRBJ2-5; D uncertain. CDR1 is MNHEY and CDR2 is SVGAGI in the germline V gene. The CDR3 length is 12 residues. V gave up 4 bases and J gave up 5 bases, with 8 bases separating them. The CDR3 reads CASSSQAETQYF. In nucleotides, the CDR3 is TGTGCCAGCAGTTCTCAGGCGGAGACCCAGTACTTC.

This chain uses TRBV11-2 with TRBJ2-7, with a weak D call TRBD2 (7 bases). The DNA end lines up better with TRBJ2-5; the J call may be wrong. This CDR3 contains 15 residues. CDR1 SGHAT and CDR2 FQNNGV come from the germline V gene. CDR3 protein: CASSPIRGAWETQYF. CDR3 coding DNA: TGTGCCAGCAGCCCCATTCGGGGGGCGTGGGAGACCCAGTACTTC.

This clonotype was counted between two and nine times. This chain uses TRBV12-3 or TRBV12-4 with TRBJ2-7; 14 nucleotides agree with TRBD2. Trimming took 5 bases from V and 7 from J; bases not matched to a gene: 7. The CDR3 is 15 residues long. CDR3 amino acids: CASSVGLAGVSEQYF. CDR3 sequence (DNA): TGTGCCAGCAGTGTGGGACTAGCGGGAGTGAGTGAGCAGTACTTC.

This clonotype was detected only once. This chain uses TRBV6-6 with TRBJ2-7; D is tentatively TRBD1 or TRBD2 (7 bases each). V was cut by 3 bases and J by 2 bases, with 17 bases left in between. CDR1 and CDR2 (germline): MNHNY, SVGAGI (reference sequence). The CDR3 is 16 residues long. The CDR3 DNA is TGTGCCAGCAGTTATCGCAGACAGGGAGGGGCCTACGAGCAGTACTTC. Protein product: CASSYRRQGGAYEQYF.

The chain couples TRBV20-1 to TRBJ1-5; tentative D call: TRBD1 (5 bases). The germline V and J ends were trimmed by 0 bases and 5 bases, with 5 bases remaining between them. Germline lookup yields CDR1 DFQATT and CDR2 SNEGSKA (reference sequence). The CDR3 totals 12 residues. This chain's CDR3 is CSAREGDQPQHF. In DNA form, the CDR3 reads TGCAGTGCTAGAGAGGGGGATCAGCCCCAGCATTTT.

The rearrangement joins TRBV5-1 to TRBJ1-2; 9 bases align to TRBD1. CDR3 length: 15 amino acids. Germline trimming cut 4 bases from V and 4 bases from J; bases unmatched to any gene: 8. Germline V gives CDR1 SGHRS, CDR2 YFSETQ. The CDR3 is CASSPRTGATYGYTF. CDR3 in DNA: TGCGCCAGCAGCCCGCGGACAGGGGCTACCTATGGCTACACCTTC.

The chain is built from TRBV5-1 and TRBJ2-4, with D possibly TRBD2 on 6 matching bases. Judging by the DNA end, TRBJ2-7 fits better; the J call may be wrong. Per germline, CDR1 SGHRS and CDR2 YFSETQ. The CDR3 is 15 amino acids. The CDR3 loop is CASSRISGSLHEQYF. Here the CDR3 DNA reads TGCGCCAGCAGCCGTATTAGCGGATCCCTCCACGAGCAGTACTTC.

The gene calls are TRBV7-9 and TRBJ1-1; 8 positions match TRBD1. Trimming took 5 bases from V and 3 from J; bases not matched to a gene: 8. The CDR3 loop spans 15 amino acids. Germline CDR1 and CDR2: SEHNR and FQNEAQ (reference sequence). DNA of the CDR3: TGTGCCAGCAGCGTCCGACAGGGGCTGGACACTGAAGCTTTCTTT. Amino acid sequence: CASSVRQGLDTEAFF.

The chain employs TRBV5-1 and TRBJ2-1; TRBD1 aligns across 9 bases. Germline V CDR1 and CDR2: SGHRS, YFSETQ. The CDR3 is 16 residues long. Trimming took 4 bases from V and 5 from J; bases not matched to a gene: 10. CDR3 residues: CASSTNTGGADNEQFF. Here the CDR3 DNA reads TGCGCCAGCAGCACTAATACAGGGGGCGCAGACAATGAGCAGTTCTTC.

Comment on this clonotype: At one end, the junction sequence differs from germline, possibly due to a read error. This chain connects TRBV6-4 to TRBJ2-1; TRBD2 agrees at 7 bases. This CDR3 has 14 residues. CDR1 and CDR2 (germline): MRHNA, SNTAGT. DNA for the CDR3: TGTGCCGGCAGCCTTAGCGGGCGCTACAATGAGCAGTTCTTC. This codes for CAGSLSGRYNEQFF.

This clonotype was seen more than once but under ten times. J is TRBJ2-3 and V is TRBV20-1, with D possibly matching TRBD2 (6 bases). This CDR3 contains 16 residues. Germline CDR1 and CDR2: DFQATT and SNEGSKA (reference sequence). Trimming stripped 6 bases from V and 2 bases from J, with 21 bases between. This CDR3 is CSAVKKVLAHTDTQYF. CDR3 coding DNA: TGCAGTGCCGTGAAGAAGGTGCTAGCGCACACAGATACGCAGTATTTT.

This clonotype was found a few times. V usage is TRBV11-2 and J usage is TRBJ2-5, with TRBD1 matching 7 bases. With 5 bases clipped from V and 3 bases from J, the junction kept 9 bases outside the gene matches. This CDR3 has 15 residues. The germline CDR1 and CDR2 sequences are SGHAT and FQNNGV. The DNA of the CDR3 is TGTGCCAGCAGCAGAGGGACAGAGTACAAAGAGACCCAGTACTTC. This codes for CASSRGTEYKETQYF.

A few counts support this clonotype. This chain uses TRBV12-3 or TRBV12-4 with TRBJ2-3; 8 bases map to TRBD2. V gave up 5 bases and J gave up 3 bases; unmatched junction bases: 4. The CDR3 spans 14 residues. The CDR3 bases are TGTGCCAGCAGTCATCGACTAGCGACAGATACGCAGTATTTT. Its translation: CASSHRLATDTQYF.

CDR3 coding DNA: TGTGCCAGTTCGACAGGAGGGTTGAATGGCTACACCTTC. This codes for CASSTGGLNGYTF. The rearrangement links TRBV6-6 to TRBJ1-2, with D perhaps matching TRBD1 (6 bases). In germline, CDR1 is MNHNY, CDR2 SVGAGI (reference sequence). The CDR3 is 13 amino acids. V lost 9 bases and J 6 bases, leaving 17 bases between the germline ends.

This clonotype was found a few times. The DNA for the CDR3 is TGTGCCAGCATTGGACTAGCGGGAGAGAAAGAGACCCAGTACTTC. This translates into CASIGLAGEKETQYF. The V gene is TRBV28, the J gene TRBJ2-4; the match to TRBD2 covers 13 bases. The end of the DNA aligns better with TRBJ2-5, so the J call may be wrong. This CDR3 has 15 residues. Germline CDR1 reads MDHEN; CDR2 reads SYDVKM.

The V and J genes are TRBV7-9 and TRBJ2-3; 10 bases are a match to TRBD2. With 3 bases clipped from V and 2 bases from J, the junction kept 8 bases outside the gene matches. The CDR3 extends over 17 amino acids. Germline V gene data show CDR1 as SEHNR and CDR2 as FQNEAQ (reference sequence). DNA for the CDR3: TGTGCCAGCAGCTTGACTAGACTAGCGGGCCACACAGATACGCAGTATTTT. Translation gives CASSLTRLAGHTDTQYF.

This clonotype was observed a few times. Relative to the germline gene, one junction end is altered; a read error may explain this. The CDR3 sequence: CASSSQEYGQYF. The CDR3 region has the DNA TGTGCCAGCAGCTCGCAGGAATACGGGCAGTACTTC. The chain uses TRBV7-8 and TRBJ2-7; D call uncertain. The CDR3 is made up of 12 amino acids. The germline CDR1 and CDR2 sequences are SGHVS and FQNEAQ.

As for this clonotype: This may be a read error, as it is one base from a much larger clone. The V call is TRBV7-8, the J call TRBJ2-1; TRBD2 matches 9 bases. V dropped 1 base and J dropped 9; count of bases not matched to a gene: 7. This CDR3 is 15 amino acids long. Looked up from germline, CDR1 is SGHVS and CDR2 is FQNEAQ. The CDR3 coding sequence is TGTGCCAGCAGCTTAGAGGTAGCGGGAGAACGTGAGCAGTTCTTC. As protein: CASSLEVAGEREQFF.

The rearrangement uses TRBV9 and TRBJ1-6, with D perhaps TRBD1 (5 bases). Trimming took off 4 bases at V and 7 bases at J, with 15 bases between the two ends. Germline V gene sequence: CDR1 SGDLS, CDR2 YYNGEE. The CDR3 spans 15 residues. In nucleotides, the CDR3 is TGTGCCAGCAGCTCCCGGGGGGACCGGAATTCACCCCTCCACTTT. Its protein product is CASSSRGDRNSPLHF. Full variable domain (rest looked up from reference TRBV9 and TRBJ1-6): DSGVTQTPKHLITATGQRVTLRCSPRSGDLSVYWYQQSLDQGLQFLIQYYNGEERAKGNILERFSAQQFPDLHSELNLSSLELGDSALYFCASSSRGDRNSPLHFGNGTRLTVT.

The chain joins TRBV12-3 or TRBV12-4 to TRBJ2-7; D is possibly TRBD1 (5 bases). Trimming shortened V by 2 bases and J by 5 bases, and 10 bases separated the two germline ends. CDR3 length: 13 amino acids. CDR3 region: CASSLPRAHEQYF. In DNA, the CDR3 is TGTGCCAGCAGTTTACCCAGGGCGCACGAGCAGTACTTC.

This clonotype has only a few counts. This rearrangement joins TRBV6-2 or TRBV6-3 to TRBJ2-1, with 7 nucleotides matching TRBD2. Germline V lookup: CDR1 MNHEY, CDR2 SVGEGT. This CDR3 has 14 residues. Losses at the gene ends were 4 bases for V and 8 bases for J; bases not matched to a gene: 8. As DNA, the CDR3 is TGTGCCAGCAGTTTAAGCGGGAAGGGTTATGAGCAGTTCTTC. This codes for CASSLSGKGYEQFF.

The sample holds a few counts of this clonotype. The chain uses TRBV16 and TRBJ1-2; 8 nucleotides align to TRBD1. Germline assignment: CDR1 KGHSY and CDR2 FQNENV. Losses at the gene ends were 4 bases for V and 8 bases for J; bases not matched to a gene: 12. The CDR3 sequence is 15 residues long. CDR3 in amino acids: CASSRRTGLHGGYTF. The CDR3 region has the DNA TGTGCCAGCAGCCGACGGACAGGGCTCCATGGGGGCTACACCTTC. Supplemented by reference TRBV16 and TRBJ1-2, the full variable domain reads GEEVAQTPKHLVRGEGQKAKLYCAPIKGHSYVFWYQQVLKNEFKFLISFQNENVFDETGMPKERFSAKCLPNSPCSLEIQATKLEDSAVYFCASSRRTGLHGGYTFGSGTRLTVV.

The table lists this clonotype with a few counts. The chain links TRBV4-2 to TRBJ2-3; D is possibly TRBD2 (5 bases). Germline-derived CDR1 and CDR2 are LGHNA and YNFKEQ. The CDR3 length is 22 residues. Trimming left V 0 bases short and J 0 bases short, with 28 bases between. The chain's CDR3 is CASSQEGSSGQASETSTDTQYF. CDR3 in DNA: TGTGCCAGCAGCCAAGAGGGATCGAGCGGCCAAGCATCGGAAACTAGCACAGATACGCAGTATTTT.

This clonotype was picked up a small number of times. The V call is TRBV9, the J call TRBJ2-1; no reliable D call. The V gene lost 1 base and the J gene lost 7 bases, with 12 bases spanning the gap. This CDR3 spans 14 amino acids. Germline V gene data show CDR1 as SGDLS and CDR2 as YYNGEE. CDR3 region: CASSVSPGGNEQFF. The CDR3 nucleotides are TGTGCCAGCAGCGTATCCCCGGGTGGAAATGAGCAGTTCTTC.

As to this clonotype: A junction end diverges from the germline sequence, so it may reflect a read error. The genes are TRBV6-2 or TRBV6-3 and TRBJ2-3; possible D gene TRBD2, 6 bases. The CDR3 length is 13 residues. Germline CDR1 is MNHEY and CDR2 is SVGEGT. The CDR3 loop is CAGSGTSTDTQYF. The CDR3 coding sequence is TGTGCCGGCAGTGGGACTAGCACAGATACGCAGTATTTT.

A word on this clonotype: A read error is possible here, since a much larger clone lies one base away. V is TRBV29-1 and J is TRBJ2-1, with 12 bases lining up with TRBD1. V lost 5 bases and J lost 9; bases outside the gene matches: 5. Germline V lookup: CDR1 SQVTM, CDR2 ANQGSEA. The CDR3 contains 13 residues. The CDR3 DNA reads as TGCAGCGTTAATGGGACAGGGGGCAGTGAGCAGTTCTTC. As protein: CSVNGTGGSEQFF.